A single sample gave rise to the 32 T cell receptor beta chains below, sequenced in a study of neoadjuvant anti-PD-1 for oral cavity cancer. Assay used: immunoSEQ multiplex PCR; TCRdb lists only in-frame clones, some missing. The table lists about 14,000 clones, 65% to 80% of them singletons. The time point was: after neoadjuvant nivolumab, at surgical resection. The sample here was PBMCs, taken after nivolumab (anti-PD-1) treatment. Receptors were obtained from a person aged 40 to 85 with oral cavity squamous cell carcinoma.

The chain carries TRBV5-1 and TRBJ2-3; 14 bases align to TRBD2. Unmatched junction bases numbered 10, after V lost 4 bases and J lost 6 bases. CDR3 length: 17 amino acids. From germline, CDR1 is SGHRS and CDR2 YFSETQ. CDR3 nucleotides: TGCGCCAGCAGCGACGGGACTAGCGGGAGCCTTTACGATACGCAGTATTTT. Residues: CASSDGTSGSLYDTQYF.

The chain joins TRBV27 to TRBJ2-5, with D possibly being TRBD2 (5 bases). CDR1 is MNHEY and CDR2 is SMNVEV in the germline V gene (reference sequence). With 5 bases removed from V and 3 bases from J, the gap between germline ends came to 22 bases. The CDR3 loop spans 17 amino acids. The CDR3 DNA reads as TGTGCCAGCAGTCGAGGGCTATTAGGGTCTGGAGAAGAGACCCAGTACTTC. This translates into CASSRGLLGSGEETQYF.

By share of the sample, this clone is medium-sized. The chain is built from TRBV9 and TRBJ1-2; maybe TRBD1 (6 bases). CDR3 size: 11 residues. Looked up from germline, CDR1 is SGDLS and CDR2 is YYNGEE. V lost 6 bases, J lost 8 bases, and 11 bases lay in between. CDR3 protein: CASMGGGGYTF. The CDR3, as DNA: TGTGCCAGCATGGGGGGCGGAGGCTACACCTTC.

V usage is TRBV4-1 and J usage is TRBJ1-4; D uncertain. Germline loops: CDR1 MGHRA, CDR2 YSYEKL. Trimming removed 0 bases at V and 8 bases at J, with 10 bases between. This CDR3 is built from 14 residues. DNA of the CDR3: TGCGCCAGCAGCCAAGATCCGGGTGGGGAAAAACTGTTTTTT. Translation: CASSQDPGGEKLFF.

The sample holds a few counts of this clone. The J gene is TRBJ1-2, the V gene TRBV6-1; D is unclear. The CDR3 extends over 12 amino acids. Trimming stripped 8 bases from V and 0 bases from J, with 7 bases between. CDR1 is MNHNS and CDR2 is SASEGT in the germline V gene. CDR3 nucleotides: TGTGCCAGCTTAACAACTAACTATGGCTACACCTTC. Amino acid sequence: CASLTTNYGYTF.

The chain recombines TRBV15 with TRBJ2-1; no clear D. The CDR3 covers 15 residues. V was shortened by 3 bases and J by 5 bases, with 14 bases between the two germline ends. Germline assignment: CDR1 LNHNV and CDR2 YYDKDF (reference sequence). Written as DNA, the CDR3 is TGTGCCACCAGCAGGGTCCTAAGGCTCGACAATGAGCAGTTCTTC. Translation gives CATSRVLRLDNEQFF.

This rearrangement joins TRBV6-5 to TRBJ2-5; D is perhaps TRBD1 (6 bases). Germline values: CDR1 MNHEY, CDR2 SVGAGI. The CDR3 runs 14 residues. Trimming shortened V by 7 bases and J by 2 bases, and 14 bases separated the two germline ends. CDR3: CASKPTGIQETQYF. The CDR3, as DNA: TGTGCCAGCAAGCCGACAGGAATACAAGAGACCCAGTACTTC.

The chain combines TRBV27 with TRBJ2-1, with 9 bases lining up with TRBD2. The V gene's germline CDR1 is MNHEY and CDR2 SMNVEV (reference sequence). CDR3 length: 17 amino acids. With 1 base clipped from V and 3 bases from J, the junction kept 7 bases outside the gene matches. In nucleotides, the CDR3 is TGTGCCAGCAGTTTATGGGGCGGGGGGGGAGGCTACAATGAGCAGTTCTTC. Protein: CASSLWGGGGGYNEQFF.

This clone has only a few counts. The chain is built from TRBV5-1 and TRBJ1-2, with D uncertain. Trimming took off 5 bases at V and 7 bases at J, with 9 bases between the two ends. The CDR3 runs to 11 residues. CDR1 SGHRS and CDR2 YFSETQ come from the germline V gene. The CDR3 spells CASRGDSGYTF. The CDR3 nucleotides are TGCGCCAGCAGGGGAGACTCTGGCTACACCTTC. The variable domain in full, with the rest retrieved from reference TRBV5-1 and TRBJ1-2, is KAGVTQTPRYLIKTRGQQVTLSCSPISGHRSVSWYQQTPGQGLQFLFEYFSETQRNKGNFPGRFSGRQFSNSRSEMNVSTLELGDSALYLCASRGDSGYTFGSGTRLTVV.

This chain links TRBV29-1 with TRBJ2-7; D possibly matches TRBD1 or TRBD2 (5 bases each). This CDR3 has 13 residues. Between the trimmed V and J ends, which lost 6 bases and 0 bases, there was a span of 12 bases. Germline-derived CDR1 and CDR2 are SQVTM and ANQGSEA. The CDR3, as DNA: TGCAGCGTGGGGACGTCCCACTCCTACGAGCAGTACTTC. The encoded protein is CSVGTSHSYEQYF.

V gene TRBV5-4 combines with J gene TRBJ2-3, with D possibly matching TRBD2 (6 bases). Germline values: CDR1 SGHNT, CDR2 YYREEE (reference sequence). There are 16 residues in the CDR3. Trimming cost V 0 bases and J 2 bases, with 13 bases left between them. CDR3 region: CASSLDLVAATDTQYF. CDR3 in DNA: TGTGCCAGCAGCTTGGATTTGGTAGCGGCCACAGATACGCAGTATTTT.

This rearrangement joins TRBV4-1 to TRBJ2-5, with D perhaps TRBD2 (6 bases). The germline CDR1 and CDR2 sequences are MGHRA and YSYEKL. Trimming stripped 2 bases from V and 2 bases from J, with 12 bases between. This CDR3 contains 15 residues. The CDR3 protein is CASSQLGLTQETQYF. CDR3 in DNA: TGCGCCAGCAGCCAACTGGGACTGACACAAGAGACCCAGTACTTC.

This clone was seen only once. The rearrangement uses TRBV29-1 and TRBJ2-1; D gene ambiguous. With 5 bases removed from V and 6 bases from J, the gap between germline ends came to 17 bases. The CDR3 loop spans 14 amino acids. Germline assignment: CDR1 SQVTM and CDR2 ANQGSEA. The CDR3 region is CSVSRLQSPNEQFF. CDR3 sequence (DNA): TGCAGCGTTAGTCGGCTACAAAGCCCCAATGAGCAGTTCTTC.

This clone was recorded once. The chain links TRBV20-1 to TRBJ2-3; no clear D. Per germline, CDR1 DFQATT and CDR2 SNEGSKA (reference sequence). The CDR3 has 11 amino acids. Trimming removed 8 bases at V and 6 bases at J, with 12 bases between. CDR3 nucleotides: TGCAGTACGAGTGGCTCCGATACGCAGTATTTT. Protein sequence: CSTSGSDTQYF.

The CDR3 loop is CASSESGEEQYF. In DNA form, the CDR3 reads TGTGCCAGCAGTGAATCGGGGGAAGAGCAGTACTTC. The genes are TRBV25-1 and TRBJ2-7, with D maybe TRBD2 (6 bases). V lost 1 base to trimming and J lost 7 bases, with 8 bases between them. The CDR3 has 12 amino acids. Germline assignment: CDR1 MGHDK and CDR2 SYGVNS.

The J gene is TRBJ2-2, the V gene TRBV27; a possible D gene is TRBD1 (5 bases). CDR1 and CDR2 from the germline V gene are MNHEY and SMNVEV (reference sequence). Trimming cost V 7 bases and J 0 bases, with 18 bases left between them. The CDR3 is 17 amino acids. The DNA of the CDR3 is TGTGCCAGCACTTCTGACAGAACTCTAGCGAACACCGGGGAGCTGTTTTTT. Protein sequence: CASTSDRTLANTGELFF.

This clone occurred once. The chain links TRBV2 to TRBJ2-2; TRBD1 or TRBD2 may be the D gene (6 bases each). Germline loops: CDR1 SNHLY, CDR2 FYNNEI. There are 14 residues in the CDR3. Trimming shortened V by 4 bases and J by 6 bases, and 12 bases separated the two germline ends. The CDR3 DNA follows: TGTGCCAGCAGTGGATCGGGGGCTCCCGGGGAGCTGTTTTTT. It yields the protein CASSGSGAPGELFF.

The chain uses TRBV7-9 and TRBJ1-1; tentatively, D is TRBD1 (5 bases). V lost 5 bases, J lost 6 bases, and 10 bases lay in between. In germline, CDR1 is SEHNR, CDR2 FQNEAQ (reference sequence). This CDR3 is built from 12 residues. The CDR3 nucleotides are TGTGCCAGCAGCCATCAGACAGCTGAAGCTTTCTTT. It encodes CASSHQTAEAFF.

The V and J genes are TRBV19 and TRBJ1-1; tentative D call: TRBD1 (6 bases). This CDR3 region has 16 residues. Per germline, CDR1 LNHDA and CDR2 SQIVND (reference sequence). Trimming removed 6 bases at V and 0 bases at J, with 17 bases between. The CDR3 is CASSSPGAVMNTEAFF. The DNA of the CDR3 is TGTGCCAGTAGCTCCCCAGGGGCAGTGATGAACACTGAAGCTTTCTTT.

The chain employs TRBV13 and TRBJ2-5; 10 nucleotides agree with TRBD1. Germline V gives CDR1 PRHDT, CDR2 FYEKMQ (reference sequence). With V trimmed by 0 bases and J by 5 bases, 15 bases remained unmatched. This CDR3 comprises 19 residues. The CDR3 bases are TGTGCCAGCAGCTTAGGCCTAGGGGGACAGGGGCCTTTCTGGGAGACCCAGTACTTC. It encodes CASSLGLGGQGPFWETQYF. Combining the CDR3 with reference TRBV13 and TRBJ2-5 gives the whole variable domain AAGVIQSPRHLIKEKRETATLKCYPIPRHDTVYWYQQGPGQDPQFLISFYEKMQSDKGSIPDRFSAQQFSDYHSELNMSSLELGDSALYFCASSLGLGGQGPFWETQYFGPGTRLLVL.

This chain joins TRBV5-4 and TRBJ1-4, with D perhaps matching TRBD1 (5 bases). The germline V gene has CDR1 SGHNT and CDR2 YYREEE (reference sequence). Trimming pared 2 bases from V and 7 bases from J, leaving 12 bases between. The CDR3 is 14 residues long. The CDR3 is CASSLRGAGEKLFF. CDR3 bases: TGTGCCAGCAGCTTACGAGGGGCCGGTGAAAAACTGTTTTTT.

The CDR3 DNA reads as TGTGCCAGCGGACGGGGGTCCGGGGAGCTGTTTTTT. Translation gives CASGRGSGELFF. The chain recombines TRBV27 with TRBJ2-2; maybe TRBD2 (6 bases). This CDR3 contains 12 residues. V was cut by 8 bases and J by 6 bases, with 10 bases left in between. The germline gives CDR1 MNHEY, CDR2 SMNVEV (reference sequence).

The V and J genes are TRBV7-3 and TRBJ2-3; TRBD2 matches at 9 bases. The CDR3 extends over 17 amino acids. Germline values: CDR1 SGHTA, CDR2 FQGTGA. The ends lost 2 bases at V and 2 bases at J; junction bases unmatched: 8. CDR3 sequence: CASSLVLAGPFTDTQYF. CDR3 sequence (DNA): TGTGCCAGCAGCTTAGTGCTAGCGGGACCTTTCACAGATACGCAGTATTTT. Complete variable domain (other parts from reference TRBV7-3 and TRBJ2-3): GAGVSQTPSNKVTEKGKYVELRCDPISGHTALYWYRQSLGQGPEFLIYFQGTGAADDSGLPNDRFFAVRPEGSVSTLKIQRTERGDSAVYLCASSLVLAGPFTDTQYFGPGTRLTVL.

J is TRBJ2-3 and V is TRBV4-1; TRBD1 might be the D (6 bases). CDR3 length equals 14 residues. CDR1 MGHRA and CDR2 YSYEKL come from the germline V gene. Trimming left V 9 bases short and J 2 bases short, with 15 bases between. Here the CDR3 reads CASKKGQFTDTQYF. The CDR3, as DNA: TGCGCCAGTAAAAAAGGACAGTTCACAGATACGCAGTATTTT.

The chain's CDR3 is CASSLVQDTEAFF. CDR3 coding DNA: TGTGCCAGCAGCTTGGTACAGGACACTGAAGCTTTCTTT. V and J are TRBV5-4 and TRBJ1-1; maybe TRBD1 (5 bases). The length of the CDR3 is 13 residues. The germline V gene encodes CDR1 SGHNT and CDR2 YYREEE (reference sequence). The ends were cut back, 0 bases at V and 3 bases at J, with 6 bases in the middle.

The sample holds a few counts of this clone. The V gene is TRBV4-1, the J gene TRBJ1-1, with D possibly matching TRBD1 (6 bases). Trimming removed 3 bases from V and 1 base from J, with 21 bases in between. Germline CDR1 and CDR2: MGHRA and YSYEKL. This CDR3 has 18 residues. The CDR3 protein is CASSQRWGRDTQNTEAFF. CDR3 bases: TGCGCCAGCAGCCAGAGATGGGGGAGGGACACCCAGAACACTGAAGCTTTCTTT.

This chain connects TRBV7-2 to TRBJ2-5, with D possibly being TRBD2 (6 bases). The CDR3 consists of 13 residues. The V end was cut by 5 bases, the J end by 5 bases, with 12 bases between. Germline V gives CDR1 SGHTA, CDR2 FQGNSA. The CDR3 is CASSRGVAETQYF. CDR3 in DNA: TGTGCCAGCAGCCGCGGGGTGGCGGAGACCCAGTACTTC. Full variable domain (remainder filled in from reference TRBV7-2 and TRBJ2-5): GAGVSQSPSNKVTEKGKDVELRCDPISGHTALYWYRQSLGQGLEFLIYFQGNSAPDKSGLPSDRFSAERTGGSVSTLTIQRTQQEDSAVYLCASSRGVAETQYFGPGTRLLVL.

The V gene is TRBV21-1, the J gene TRBJ1-4. TRBV21-1 corresponds to a pseudogene. The CDR3 runs 15 residues. Here the CDR3 DNA reads TGTGCCAGCAGCAAAGAGCGGGGGAATCGTGAAAAACTGTTTTTT. This sequence encodes CASSKERGNREKLFF.

The chain recombines TRBV6-5 with TRBJ2-3; 7 bases are a match to TRBD1. J lost 3 bases, V lost 2 bases, and 2 bases had no gene match. This CDR3 is 14 amino acids long. Germline lookup yields CDR1 MNHEY and CDR2 SVGAGI. For the CDR3, the DNA is TGTGCCAGCAGTTACGACAGGGTAACAGATACGCAGTATTTT. As protein: CASSYDRVTDTQYF.

The chain is built from TRBV4-1 and TRBJ1-3; D might be TRBD1 (6 bases). V was shortened by 3 bases and J by 6 bases, with 21 bases between the two germline ends. The CDR3 loop spans 17 amino acids. Germline V gene data show CDR1 as MGHRA and CDR2 as YSYEKL. The CDR3 here is CASSQGAFGVVENTIYF. The CDR3 DNA reads TGCGCCAGCAGCCAGGGGGCCTTCGGGGTTGTGGAAAACACCATATATTTT.

The CDR3 DNA reads as TGTGCCAGCAGCCAAGGGACTAGCGGGGACAATGAGCAGTTCTTC. Protein product: CASSQGTSGDNEQFF. The V call is TRBV4-2, the J call TRBJ2-1, with 12 bases aligning to TRBD2. This CDR3 region has 15 residues. Germline CDR1 LGHNA, CDR2 YNFKEQ. V shed 1 base, J shed 5 bases, and the junction held 0 bases outside the gene matches.

This chain connects TRBV13 to TRBJ1-3; the D is unclear. The V gene lost 6 bases and the J gene lost 5 bases, with 5 bases spanning the gap. The CDR3 sequence is 11 residues long. Germline CDR1 reads PRHDT; CDR2 reads FYEKMQ (reference sequence). The CDR3 is CASSLRNTIYF. For the CDR3, the DNA is TGTGCCAGCAGTTTAAGAAACACCATATATTTT.